This T cell receptor beta chain was observed in a study of blood T cell repertoires in COVID-19. Whole-study context: COVID-19 samples collected from the United States, Italy and Spain covered acute and convalescent phases. The analysed material was cDNA or gDNA that came from T cells, B-cell-depleted T cells, or PBMCs.

Study processing details: Estimated nucleated cell counts came from reference gene primer amplification. Clones were sequenced by immunoSEQ multiplex PCR, and TCRdb holds only the in-frame ones, with some missing. V and J calls and clone size are given by that table; D and trimming were obtained from the DNA. The sample includes under 150,000 clones, about 86% seen only once; the top ten take around 4%. Losses at the gene ends were 0 bases for V and 3 bases for J; bases not matched to a gene: 1. Germline V gene lookup returns CDR1 SGHNT and CDR2 YYREEE (reference sequence). The CDR3 loop spans 16 amino acids.

Sequencing was performed on peripheral blood. J is TRBJ2-5 and V is TRBV5-4; 14 positions match TRBD2. The receptor's source is a woman aged 60-75 years with acute or convalescent COVID-19. The CDR3 sequence is CASSLGGLAGEETQYF. CDR3 sequence (DNA): TGTGCCAGCAGCTTGGGGGGACTAGCGGGAGAAGAGACCCAGTACTTC.